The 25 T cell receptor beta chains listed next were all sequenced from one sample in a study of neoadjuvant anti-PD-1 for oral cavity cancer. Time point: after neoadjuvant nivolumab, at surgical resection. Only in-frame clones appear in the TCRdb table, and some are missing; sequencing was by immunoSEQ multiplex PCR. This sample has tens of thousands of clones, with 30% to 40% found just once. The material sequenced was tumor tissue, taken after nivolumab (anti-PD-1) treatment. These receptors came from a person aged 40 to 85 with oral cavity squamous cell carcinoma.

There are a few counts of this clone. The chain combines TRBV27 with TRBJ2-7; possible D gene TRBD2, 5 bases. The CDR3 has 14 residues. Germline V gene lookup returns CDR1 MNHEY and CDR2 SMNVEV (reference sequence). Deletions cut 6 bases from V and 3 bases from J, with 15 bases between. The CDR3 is CASRPVGVLYEQYF. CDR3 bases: TGTGCCAGCAGACCCGTCGGGGTTCTCTACGAGCAGTACTTC.

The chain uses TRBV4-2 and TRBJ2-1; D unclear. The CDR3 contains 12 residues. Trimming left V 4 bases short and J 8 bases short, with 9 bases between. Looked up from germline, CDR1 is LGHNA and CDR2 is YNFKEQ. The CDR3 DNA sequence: TGTGCCAGCAGCCTGTCCCGGGATGAGCAGTTCTTC. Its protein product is CASSLSRDEQFF.

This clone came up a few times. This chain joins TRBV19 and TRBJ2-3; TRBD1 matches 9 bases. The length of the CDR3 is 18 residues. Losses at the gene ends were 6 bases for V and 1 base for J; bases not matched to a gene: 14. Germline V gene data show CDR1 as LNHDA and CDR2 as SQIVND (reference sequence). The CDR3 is CASSSGTGLVGGTDTQYF. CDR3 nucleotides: TGTGCCAGTAGCTCCGGGACAGGGCTGGTGGGGGGCACAGATACGCAGTATTTT.

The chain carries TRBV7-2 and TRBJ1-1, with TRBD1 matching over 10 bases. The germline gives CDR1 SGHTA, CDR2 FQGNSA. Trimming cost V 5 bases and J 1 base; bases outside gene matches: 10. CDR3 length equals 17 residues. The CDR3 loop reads CASSRLRDRGWNTEAFF. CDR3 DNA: TGTGCCAGCAGCAGATTACGGGACAGGGGATGGAACACTGAAGCTTTCTTT.

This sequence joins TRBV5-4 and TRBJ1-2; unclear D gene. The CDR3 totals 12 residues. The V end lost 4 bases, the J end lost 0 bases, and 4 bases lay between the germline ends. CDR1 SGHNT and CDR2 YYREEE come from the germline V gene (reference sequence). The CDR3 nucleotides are TGTGCCAGCAGCGAGGCTAACTATGGCTACACCTTC. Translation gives CASSEANYGYTF.

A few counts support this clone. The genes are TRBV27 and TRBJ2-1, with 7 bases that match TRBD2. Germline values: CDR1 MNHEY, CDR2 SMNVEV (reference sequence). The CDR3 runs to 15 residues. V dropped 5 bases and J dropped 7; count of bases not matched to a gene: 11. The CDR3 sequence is CASSNMEGTINEQFF. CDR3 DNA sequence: TGTGCCAGCAGTAACATGGAGGGGACTATAAATGAGCAGTTCTTC.

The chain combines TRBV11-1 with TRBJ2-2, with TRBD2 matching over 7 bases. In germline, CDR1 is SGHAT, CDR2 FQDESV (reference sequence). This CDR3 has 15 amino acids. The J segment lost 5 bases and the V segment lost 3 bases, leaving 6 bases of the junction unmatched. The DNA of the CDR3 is TGTGCCAGCAGCTTTGGCGGGAGAGGGACCGGGGAGCTGTTTTTT. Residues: CASSFGGRGTGELFF. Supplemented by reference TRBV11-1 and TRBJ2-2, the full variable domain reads EAEVAQSPRYKITEKSQAVAFWCDPISGHATLYWYRQILGQGPELLVQFQDESVVDDSQLPKDRFSAERLKGVDSTLKIQPAELGDSAMYLCASSFGGRGTGELFFGEGSRLTVL.

CDR3 amino acids: CASSEAQGEETQYF. The CDR3 coding sequence is TGTGCCAGCAGTGAAGCGCAGGGGGAAGAGACCCAGTACTTC. J is TRBJ2-5 and V is TRBV6-1, with TRBD1 identical over 7 bases. Germline V gene data show CDR1 as MNHNS and CDR2 as SASEGT. Trimming removed 0 bases from V and 3 bases from J; junction bases left unmatched: 1. CDR3 length: 14 amino acids.

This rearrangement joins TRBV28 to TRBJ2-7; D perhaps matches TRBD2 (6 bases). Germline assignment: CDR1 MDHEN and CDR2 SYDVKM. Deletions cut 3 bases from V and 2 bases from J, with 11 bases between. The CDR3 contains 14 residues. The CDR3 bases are TGTGCCAGCAGTTTGAGCGGGCCCCCCTACGAGCAGTACTTC. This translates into CASSLSGPPYEQYF.

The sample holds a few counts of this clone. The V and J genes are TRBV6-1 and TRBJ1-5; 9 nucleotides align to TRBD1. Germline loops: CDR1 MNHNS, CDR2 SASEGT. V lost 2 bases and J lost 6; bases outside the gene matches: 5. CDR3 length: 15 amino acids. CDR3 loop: CASSEWDRDRQPQHF. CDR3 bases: TGTGCCAGCAGTGAATGGGACAGGGACCGTCAGCCCCAGCATTTT.

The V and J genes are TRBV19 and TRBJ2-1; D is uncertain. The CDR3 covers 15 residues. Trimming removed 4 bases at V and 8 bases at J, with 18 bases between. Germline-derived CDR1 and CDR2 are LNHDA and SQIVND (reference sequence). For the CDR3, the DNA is TGTGCCAGTAGTAGGTATGGGGTAACCCACGATGAGCAGTTCTTC. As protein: CASSRYGVTHDEQFF.

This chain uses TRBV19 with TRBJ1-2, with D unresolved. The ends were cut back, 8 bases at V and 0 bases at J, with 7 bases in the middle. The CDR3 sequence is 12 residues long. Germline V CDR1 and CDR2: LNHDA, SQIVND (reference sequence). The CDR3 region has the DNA TGTGCCAGTTCCCAAACTAACTATGGCTACACCTTC. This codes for CASSQTNYGYTF.

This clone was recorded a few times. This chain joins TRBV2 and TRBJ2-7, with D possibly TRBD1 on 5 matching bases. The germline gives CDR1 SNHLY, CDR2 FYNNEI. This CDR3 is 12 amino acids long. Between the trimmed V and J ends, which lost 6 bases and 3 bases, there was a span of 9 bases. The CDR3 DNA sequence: TGTGCCAGCAGAACGGACAACTACGAGCAGTACTTC. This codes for CASRTDNYEQYF. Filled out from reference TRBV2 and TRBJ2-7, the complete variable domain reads EPEVTQTPSHQVTQMGQEVILRCVPISNHLYFYWYRQILGQKVEFLVSFYNNEISEKSEIFDDQFSVERPDGSNFTLKIRSTKLEDSAMYFCASRTDNYEQYFGPGTRLTVT.

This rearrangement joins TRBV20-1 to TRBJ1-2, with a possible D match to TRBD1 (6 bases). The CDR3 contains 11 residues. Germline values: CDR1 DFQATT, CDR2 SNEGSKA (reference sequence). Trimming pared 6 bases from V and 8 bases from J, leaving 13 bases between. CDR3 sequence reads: CSATQGLGYTF. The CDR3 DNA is TGCAGTGCAACCCAGGGGCTGGGCTACACCTTC.

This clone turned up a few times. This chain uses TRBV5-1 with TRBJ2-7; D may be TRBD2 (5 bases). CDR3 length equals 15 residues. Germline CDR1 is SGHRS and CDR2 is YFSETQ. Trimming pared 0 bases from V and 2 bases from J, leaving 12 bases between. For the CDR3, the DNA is TGCGCCAGCAGCTTGGCCTATGCCGGGACCTACGAGCAGTACTTC. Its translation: CASSLAYAGTYEQYF.

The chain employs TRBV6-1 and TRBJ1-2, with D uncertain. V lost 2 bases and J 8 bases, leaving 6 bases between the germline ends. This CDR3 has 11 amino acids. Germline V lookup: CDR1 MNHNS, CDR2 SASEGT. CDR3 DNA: TGTGCCAGCAGTGAAAAAGGGGGCTACACCTTC. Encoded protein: CASSEKGGYTF.

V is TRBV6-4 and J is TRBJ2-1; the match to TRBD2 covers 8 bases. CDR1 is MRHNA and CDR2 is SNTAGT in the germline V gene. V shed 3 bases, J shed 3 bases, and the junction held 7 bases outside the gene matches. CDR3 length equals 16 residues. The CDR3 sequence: CASSERAGGGYNEQFF. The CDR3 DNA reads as TGTGCCAGCAGTGAGAGGGCGGGAGGAGGCTACAATGAGCAGTTCTTC.

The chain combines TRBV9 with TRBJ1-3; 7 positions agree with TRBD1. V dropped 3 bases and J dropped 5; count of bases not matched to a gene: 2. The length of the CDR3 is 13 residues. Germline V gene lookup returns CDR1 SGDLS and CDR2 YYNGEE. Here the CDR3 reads CASSEGARNTIYF. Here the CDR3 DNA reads TGTGCCAGCAGCGAGGGGGCAAGAAACACCATATATTTT.

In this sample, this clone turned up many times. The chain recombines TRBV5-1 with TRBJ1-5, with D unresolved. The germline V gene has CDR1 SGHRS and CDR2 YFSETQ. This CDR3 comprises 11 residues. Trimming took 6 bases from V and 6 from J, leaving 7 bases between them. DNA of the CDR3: TGCGCCAGCACGGAGTTTCAGCCCCAGCATTTT. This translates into CASTEFQPQHF.

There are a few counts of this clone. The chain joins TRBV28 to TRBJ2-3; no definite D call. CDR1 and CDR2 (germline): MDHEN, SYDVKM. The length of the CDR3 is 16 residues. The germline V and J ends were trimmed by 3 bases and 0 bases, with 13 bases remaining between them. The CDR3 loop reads CASSFLGQVSTDTQYF. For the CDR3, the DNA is TGTGCCAGCAGTTTCCTAGGGCAGGTTAGCACAGATACGCAGTATTTT. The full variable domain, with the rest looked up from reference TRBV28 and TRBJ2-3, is DVKVTQSSRYLVKRTGEKVFLECVQDMDHENMFWYRQDPGLGLRLIYFSYDVKMKEKGDIPEGYSVSREKKERFSLILESASTNQTSMYLCASSFLGQVSTDTQYFGPGTRLTVL.

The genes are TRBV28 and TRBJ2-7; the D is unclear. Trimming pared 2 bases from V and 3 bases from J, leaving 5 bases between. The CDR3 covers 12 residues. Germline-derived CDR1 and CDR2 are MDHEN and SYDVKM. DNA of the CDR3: TGTGCCAGCAGTTTAGGATTCTACGAGCAGTACTTC. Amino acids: CASSLGFYEQYF.

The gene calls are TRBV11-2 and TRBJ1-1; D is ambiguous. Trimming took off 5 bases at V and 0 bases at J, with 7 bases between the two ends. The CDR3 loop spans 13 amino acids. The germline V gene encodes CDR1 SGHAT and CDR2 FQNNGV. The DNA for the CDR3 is TGTGCCAGCAGCCGGCAGATGAACACTGAAGCTTTCTTT. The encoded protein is CASSRQMNTEAFF.

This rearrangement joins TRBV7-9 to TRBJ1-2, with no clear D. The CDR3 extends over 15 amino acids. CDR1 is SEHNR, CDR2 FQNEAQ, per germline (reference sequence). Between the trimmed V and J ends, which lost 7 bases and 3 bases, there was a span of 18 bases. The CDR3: CASTPEPTFDYGYTF. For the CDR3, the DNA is TGTGCCAGCACACCCGAGCCGACATTCGACTATGGCTACACCTTC.

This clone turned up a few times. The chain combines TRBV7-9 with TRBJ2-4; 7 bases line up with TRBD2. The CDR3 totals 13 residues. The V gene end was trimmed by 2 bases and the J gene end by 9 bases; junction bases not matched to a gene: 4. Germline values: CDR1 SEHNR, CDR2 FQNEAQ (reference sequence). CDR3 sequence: CASSLTREGIQYF. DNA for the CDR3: TGTGCCAGCAGCTTAACCAGGGAGGGCATTCAGTACTTC.

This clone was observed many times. The CDR3 coding sequence is TGCGCCAGCAGCTCATCCGGACAGGAGTACACTGAAGCTTTCTTT. It encodes CASSSSGQEYTEAFF. V gene TRBV5-1 combines with J gene TRBJ1-1; TRBD1 aligns across 7 bases. J was trimmed by 3 bases and V by 3 bases; bases with no gene match: 8. CDR3 length equals 15 residues. Germline V gene lookup returns CDR1 SGHRS and CDR2 YFSETQ.